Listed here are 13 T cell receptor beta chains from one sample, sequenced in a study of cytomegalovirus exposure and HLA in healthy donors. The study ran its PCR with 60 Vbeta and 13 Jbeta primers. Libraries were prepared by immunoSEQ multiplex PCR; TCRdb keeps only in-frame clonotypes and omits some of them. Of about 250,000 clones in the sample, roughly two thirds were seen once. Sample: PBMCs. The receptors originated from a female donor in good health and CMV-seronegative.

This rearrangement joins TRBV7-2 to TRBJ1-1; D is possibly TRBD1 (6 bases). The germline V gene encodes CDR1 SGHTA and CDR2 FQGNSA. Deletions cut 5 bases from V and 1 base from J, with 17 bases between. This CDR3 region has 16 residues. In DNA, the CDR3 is TGTGCCAGCAGCGCCCCAGGGCTGGGGGCGAACACTGAAGCTTTCTTT. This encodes CASSAPGLGANTEAFF.

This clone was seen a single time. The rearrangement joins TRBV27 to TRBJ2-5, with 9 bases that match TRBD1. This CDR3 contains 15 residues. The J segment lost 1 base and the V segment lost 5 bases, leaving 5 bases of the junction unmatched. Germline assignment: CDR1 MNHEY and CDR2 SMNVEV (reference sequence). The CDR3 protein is CASSPQTGGQETQYF. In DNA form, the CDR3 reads TGTGCCAGCAGTCCTCAGACAGGGGGCCAAGAGACCCAGTACTTC.

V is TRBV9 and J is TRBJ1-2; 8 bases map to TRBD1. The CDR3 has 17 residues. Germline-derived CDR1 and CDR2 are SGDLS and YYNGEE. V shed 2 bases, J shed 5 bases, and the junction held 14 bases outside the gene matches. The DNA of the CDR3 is TGTGCCAGCAGCGTCAACATGGACAGGGAGCCTCTATATGGCTACACCTTC. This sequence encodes CASSVNMDREPLYGYTF.

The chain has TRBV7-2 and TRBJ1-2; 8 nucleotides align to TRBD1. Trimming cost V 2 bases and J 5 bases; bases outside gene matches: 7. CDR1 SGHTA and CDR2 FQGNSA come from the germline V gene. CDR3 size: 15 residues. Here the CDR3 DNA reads TGTGCCAGCAGCTTACAGGACAGGGCGGTGTATGGCTACACCTTC. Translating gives CASSLQDRAVYGYTF.

The CDR3 is CASSSFLQETQYF. CDR3 nucleotides: TGTGCCAGCAGTAGCTTCCTCCAAGAGACCCAGTACTTC. The rearrangement joins TRBV7-7 to TRBJ2-5; D uncertain. The germline V and J ends were trimmed by 6 bases and 1 base, with 9 bases remaining between them. Germline V CDR1 and CDR2: SSHAT, FNYEAQ (reference sequence). This CDR3 spans 13 amino acids.

The CDR3 DNA reads TGTGCCAGCAGTGTTAAGCCGGGACAGGGGCACGAGCAGTACTTC. Translation: CASSVKPGQGHEQYF. The gene calls are TRBV2 and TRBJ2-7, with 10 nucleotides matching TRBD1. V was clipped by 4 bases and J by 5 bases; unmatched bases: 8. The CDR3 loop spans 15 amino acids. The germline CDR1 and CDR2 sequences are SNHLY and FYNNEI.

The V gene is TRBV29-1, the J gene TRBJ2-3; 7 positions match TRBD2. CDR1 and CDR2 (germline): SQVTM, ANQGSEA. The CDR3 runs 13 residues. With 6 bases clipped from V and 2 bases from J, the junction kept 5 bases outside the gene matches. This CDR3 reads CSVLAEDTDTQYF. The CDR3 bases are TGCAGCGTCCTAGCGGAGGACACAGATACGCAGTATTTT.

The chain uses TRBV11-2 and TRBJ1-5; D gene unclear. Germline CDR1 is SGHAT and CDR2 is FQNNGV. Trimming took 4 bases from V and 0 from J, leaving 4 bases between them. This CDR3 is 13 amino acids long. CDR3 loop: CASSSNSNQPQHF. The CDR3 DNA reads TGTGCCAGCAGCTCAAATAGCAATCAGCCCCAGCATTTT.

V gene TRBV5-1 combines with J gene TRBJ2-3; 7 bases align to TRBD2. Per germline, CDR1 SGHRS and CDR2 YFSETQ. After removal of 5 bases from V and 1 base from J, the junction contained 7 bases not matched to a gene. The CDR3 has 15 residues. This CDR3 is CASSSLAVRTDTQYF. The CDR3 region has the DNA TGCGCCAGCAGTTCCCTAGCGGTTCGCACAGATACGCAGTATTTT.

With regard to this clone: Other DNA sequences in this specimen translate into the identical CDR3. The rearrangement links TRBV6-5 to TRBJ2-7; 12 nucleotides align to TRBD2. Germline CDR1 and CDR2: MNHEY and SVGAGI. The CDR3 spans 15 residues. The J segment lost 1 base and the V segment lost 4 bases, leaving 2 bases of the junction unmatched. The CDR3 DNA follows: TGTGCCAGCAGTTCCGGGACTAGCGGGTCCTACGAGCAGTACTTC. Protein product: CASSSGTSGSYEQYF.

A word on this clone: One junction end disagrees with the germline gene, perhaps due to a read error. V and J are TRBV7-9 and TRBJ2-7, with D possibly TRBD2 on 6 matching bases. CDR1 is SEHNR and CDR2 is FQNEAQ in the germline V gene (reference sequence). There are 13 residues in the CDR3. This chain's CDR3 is CSSSGRLVDEQYF. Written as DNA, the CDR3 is TGTTCCAGCAGCGGAAGACTAGTAGACGAGCAGTACTTC.

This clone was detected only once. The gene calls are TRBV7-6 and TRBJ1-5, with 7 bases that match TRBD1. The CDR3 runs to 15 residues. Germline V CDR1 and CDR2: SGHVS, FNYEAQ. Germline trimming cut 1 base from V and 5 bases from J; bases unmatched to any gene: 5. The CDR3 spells CASSLGNRGDQPQHF. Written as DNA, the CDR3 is TGTGCCAGCAGCTTAGGGAACAGGGGTGATCAGCCCCAGCATTTT.

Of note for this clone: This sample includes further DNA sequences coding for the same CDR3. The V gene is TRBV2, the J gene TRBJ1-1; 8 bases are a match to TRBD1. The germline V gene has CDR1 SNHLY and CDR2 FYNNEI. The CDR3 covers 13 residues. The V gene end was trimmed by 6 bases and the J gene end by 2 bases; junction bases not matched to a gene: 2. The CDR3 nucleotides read TGTGCCAGCAGAGGACAGGGTAACACTGAAGCTTTCTTT. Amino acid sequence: CASRGQGNTEAFF.